This passage covers 27 T cell receptor beta chains from one sample sequenced in a study of blood T cell repertoires in COVID-19. Measured with immunoSEQ multiplex PCR; TCRdb has only the in-frame clones, and not every one. The sample holds hundreds of thousands of clones; more than 75% are singletons and the top ten take roughly 3%. Input material: PBMCs or T cells enriched from blood (not recorded which). These receptors were collected from a woman aged 25 to 39 who had recovered from COVID-19.

This clone came up once. The chain uses TRBV20-1 and TRBJ2-2, with TRBD1 matching over 10 bases. With 3 bases clipped from V and 6 bases from J, the junction kept 7 bases outside the gene matches. The V gene's germline CDR1 is DFQATT and CDR2 SNEGSKA (reference sequence). This CDR3 is built from 15 residues. This CDR3 is CSASYPGTGAGELFF. The DNA of the CDR3 is TGCAGTGCTAGTTACCCCGGGACAGGGGCCGGGGAGCTGTTTTTT.

This chain uses TRBV6-5 with TRBJ1-1, with D possibly TRBD1 on 5 matching bases. Germline CDR1 is MNHEY and CDR2 is SVGAGI. Trimming stripped 0 bases from V and 0 bases from J, with 11 bases between. This CDR3 contains 16 residues. The DNA for the CDR3 is TGTGCCAGCAGTTACTCACCGACAGTCATGAACACTGAAGCTTTCTTT. As protein: CASSYSPTVMNTEAFF.

The chain uses TRBV27 and TRBJ1-4; tentatively, D is TRBD1 (5 bases). V lost 2 bases and J lost 2, with 15 bases in between. Germline V gene lookup returns CDR1 MNHEY and CDR2 SMNVEV (reference sequence). There are 17 residues in the CDR3. The CDR3 region has the DNA TGTGCCAGCAGTTTACCCCCCCGGACATGCACTAATGAAAAACTGTTTTTT. Residues: CASSLPPRTCTNEKLFF.

The J gene is TRBJ1-1, the V gene TRBV11-2; no reliable D call. The length of the CDR3 is 13 residues. The V end lost 11 bases, the J end lost 1 base, and 14 bases lay between the germline ends. The germline gives CDR1 SGHAT, CDR2 FQNNGV. CDR3 protein: CAVGVDRNTEAFF. The CDR3, as DNA: TGTGCCGTCGGGGTAGATCGGAACACTGAAGCTTTCTTT.

V and J are TRBV6-5 and TRBJ2-5; possibly TRBD2 for D (6 bases). CDR3 length: 13 residues. V shed 8 bases and J shed 2 bases, with 12 bases lying between them. CDR1 and CDR2 (germline): MNHEY, SVGAGI. The CDR3 loop is CASSREIQETQYF. The CDR3 DNA sequence: TGTGCCAGCTCTCGGGAGATACAAGAGACCCAGTACTTC.

A single count supports this clone. This chain connects TRBV20-1 to TRBJ1-5; D is possibly TRBD1 (6 bases). The CDR3 has 14 residues. CDR1 is DFQATT and CDR2 is SNEGSKA in the germline V gene (reference sequence). V gave up 3 bases and J gave up 1 base, with 10 bases separating them. CDR3 amino acids: CSASQGRSNQPQHF. The CDR3 DNA reads TGCAGTGCTAGTCAGGGGAGAAGCAATCAGCCCCAGCATTTT.

V gene TRBV19 combines with J gene TRBJ1-6; D is undetermined. This CDR3 spans 13 amino acids. Deletions cut 10 bases from V and 0 bases from J, with 7 bases between. CDR1 LNHDA and CDR2 SQIVND come from the germline V gene (reference sequence). The chain's CDR3 is CATRGSYNSPLHF. CDR3 DNA sequence: TGTGCCACTCGAGGCTCCTATAATTCACCCCTCCACTTT.

The V gene is TRBV7-9, the J gene TRBJ1-4; 7 nucleotides align to TRBD1. The CDR3 spans 15 residues. Germline lookup yields CDR1 SEHNR and CDR2 FQNEAQ (reference sequence). With V trimmed by 3 bases and J by 5 bases, 6 bases remained unmatched. The DNA of the CDR3 is TGTGCCAGCAGCTTCTCCGGGACAGTGAATGAAAAACTGTTTTTT. Translating gives CASSFSGTVNEKLFF.

The chain links TRBV4-1 to TRBJ1-1; 8 bases agree with TRBD1. V trimming: 3 bases; J trimming: 0 bases; junction bases outside the gene matches: 6. The CDR3 sequence is 16 residues long. The germline V gene has CDR1 MGHRA and CDR2 YSYEKL. The CDR3 DNA reads as TGCGCCAGCAGCCACCAGGGGGCAAGGGTGAACACTGAAGCTTTCTTT. Its translation is CASSHQGARVNTEAFF.

This clone was observed once. This rearrangement joins TRBV16 to TRBJ1-1; 8 nucleotides agree with TRBD1. The ends lost 5 bases at V and 5 bases at J; junction bases unmatched: 7. The germline V gene encodes CDR1 KGHSY and CDR2 FQNENV. The CDR3 sequence is 14 residues long. The CDR3 sequence: CASSGQGLRTEAFF. CDR3 DNA sequence: TGTGCCAGCAGCGGACAGGGCTTGAGGACTGAAGCTTTCTTT. Variable domain in full (rest from reference TRBV16 and TRBJ1-1): GEEVAQTPKHLVRGEGQKAKLYCAPIKGHSYVFWYQQVLKNEFKFLISFQNENVFDETGMPKERFSAKCLPNSPCSLEIQATKLEDSAVYFCASSGQGLRTEAFFGQGTRLTVV.

This clone was recorded a few times. The chain has TRBV5-1 and TRBJ1-1; D is unresolved. This CDR3 is 13 amino acids long. The ends were cut back, 3 bases at V and 4 bases at J, with 10 bases in the middle. Looked up from germline, CDR1 is SGHRS and CDR2 is YFSETQ. The CDR3 DNA follows: TGCGCCAGCAGCTCGGTCCCAGGCACTGAAGCTTTCTTT. Amino acid sequence: CASSSVPGTEAFF.

Comments on this clone: In the same sample, other DNA sequences code for this CDR3. The V call is TRBV7-2, the J call TRBJ2-7; D uncertain. CDR1 is SGHTA, CDR2 FQGNSA, per germline. There are 15 residues in the CDR3. Trimming took 0 bases from V and 0 from J, leaving 9 bases between them. The CDR3 bases are TGTGCCAGCAGCTTAGCCTCCGGTACCTCCTACGAGCAGTACTTC. It specifies CASSLASGTSYEQYF.

CDR3: CASHGTSGSSYNEQFF. The CDR3 nucleotides read TGTGCCAGCCATGGGACTAGCGGGAGCTCCTACAATGAGCAGTTCTTC. V usage is TRBV28 and J usage is TRBJ2-1; 14 positions agree with TRBD2. The germline gives CDR1 MDHEN, CDR2 SYDVKM. V shed 8 bases and J 0 bases; nucleotides not matched to a gene: 3. The CDR3 is 16 residues long.

This chain links TRBV9 with TRBJ2-1; 7 nucleotides align to TRBD2. This CDR3 has 15 amino acids. Looked up from germline, CDR1 is SGDLS and CDR2 is YYNGEE. Trimming took 3 bases from V and 6 from J; bases not matched to a gene: 9. The CDR3 protein is CASSASGAFGNEQFF. The CDR3 DNA follows: TGTGCCAGCAGCGCCAGCGGGGCTTTTGGCAATGAGCAGTTCTTC.

This clone was seen only once. CDR3 protein: CASSYSGRAYEQYF. Here the CDR3 DNA reads TGTGCCAGCAGTTACTCGGGCAGGGCTTACGAGCAGTACTTC. The rearrangement links TRBV6-5 to TRBJ2-7, with D maybe TRBD1 (5 bases). Germline V CDR1 and CDR2: MNHEY, SVGAGI. Trimming cost V 0 bases and J 4 bases, with 10 bases left between them. CDR3 size: 14 residues.

V gene TRBV6-5 combines with J gene TRBJ1-2, with TRBD1 as a possible D gene (5 bases). Germline V lookup: CDR1 MNHEY, CDR2 SVGAGI. The CDR3 totals 11 residues. Trimming pared 5 bases from V and 10 bases from J, leaving 11 bases between. DNA of the CDR3: TGTGCCAGCAGTCACCGACAGTTCTACACCTTC. This translates into CASSHRQFYTF.

The V and J genes are TRBV5-8 and TRBJ1-2; D might be TRBD1 (5 bases). Germline assignment: CDR1 SGHTS and CDR2 YDEGEE. V dropped 5 bases and J dropped 5 bases, with 22 bases sitting between them. The CDR3 runs to 16 residues. This chain's CDR3 is CASRYRDSRRGYGYTF. DNA of the CDR3: TGTGCCAGCAGATACCGGGACTCCCGGCGGGGGTATGGCTACACCTTC.

V is TRBV9 and J is TRBJ1-1, with 8 bases lining up with TRBD1. The ends lost 3 bases at V and 4 bases at J; junction bases unmatched: 5. The CDR3 totals 14 residues. Germline V gene lookup returns CDR1 SGDLS and CDR2 YYNGEE. The CDR3 is CASSGQGFGTEAFF. CDR3 coding DNA: TGTGCCAGCAGCGGACAGGGGTTCGGCACTGAAGCTTTCTTT.

J is TRBJ1-2 and V is TRBV5-1; the D gene is possibly TRBD1 (6 bases). Germline assignment: CDR1 SGHRS and CDR2 YFSETQ. The germline V and J ends were trimmed by 0 bases and 8 bases, with 11 bases remaining between them. The CDR3 loop spans 13 amino acids. The CDR3 bases are TGCGCCAGCAGCTTGGAAGGGGGGGTCGGCTACACCTTC. It encodes CASSLEGGVGYTF.

The chain uses TRBV30 and TRBJ2-1, with 9 bases lining up with TRBD2. This CDR3 is 13 amino acids long. CDR1 GTSNPN and CDR2 SVGIG come from the germline V gene (reference sequence). V shed 4 bases, J shed 6 bases, and the junction held 4 bases outside the gene matches. CDR3 protein: CAWTKRGVNEQFF. The CDR3 nucleotides read TGTGCCTGGACCAAGCGGGGGGTCAATGAGCAGTTCTTC.

J is TRBJ2-3 and V is TRBV27; TRBD2 agrees at 8 bases. The CDR3 is 14 amino acids. The ends lost 4 bases at V and 5 bases at J; junction bases unmatched: 5. The germline CDR1 and CDR2 sequences are MNHEY and SMNVEV (reference sequence). The CDR3 loop reads CASSSGLVRDTQYF. The CDR3 bases are TGTGCCAGCAGTTCGGGACTAGTGCGAGATACGCAGTATTTT.

Here the CDR3 DNA reads TGTGCCACCAGTGATCCCTCGCGGGGCACCGAGCAGTACTTC. Amino acids: CATSDPSRGTEQYF. The chain employs TRBV24-1 and TRBJ2-7; perhaps TRBD2 as D (6 bases). Trimming took 3 bases from V and 6 from J, leaving 14 bases between them. The CDR3 contains 14 residues. CDR1 is KGHDR and CDR2 is SFDVKD in the germline V gene.

The rearrangement joins TRBV18 to TRBJ1-5, with D possibly matching TRBD1 (5 bases). Germline-derived CDR1 and CDR2 are KGHSH and LQKENI. V was pared by 1 base and J by 1 base, with 14 bases between. The length of the CDR3 is 17 residues. Written as DNA, the CDR3 is TGTGCCAGCTCACCACAGATCGTTGGGGCCAGCAATCAGCCCCAGCATTTT. Encoded protein: CASSPQIVGASNQPQHF.

The DNA for the CDR3 is TGCAGCGCACTCAGACAGGTGAACACTGAAGCTTTCTTT. Translation gives CSALRQVNTEAFF. J is TRBJ1-1 and V is TRBV29-1; D possibly corresponds to TRBD1 (6 bases). The CDR3 contains 13 residues. CDR1 and CDR2 (germline): SQVTM, ANQGSEA. Trimming pared 7 bases from V and 0 bases from J, leaving 12 bases between.

The rearrangement joins TRBV3-1 (or the pseudogene TRBV3-2) to TRBJ2-3; D is unclear. The V end lost 0 bases, the J end lost 0 bases, and 4 bases lay between the germline ends. Germline V gene data show CDR1 as LGHDT and CDR2 as YNNKEL (reference sequence). CDR3 length: 14 residues. The CDR3 spells CASSQEASTDTQYF. As DNA, the CDR3 is TGTGCCAGCAGCCAAGAAGCTAGCACAGATACGCAGTATTTT.

V gene TRBV30 combines with J gene TRBJ2-7, with D perhaps matching TRBD1 (5 bases). V lost 3 bases, J lost 3 bases, and 9 bases lay in between. The CDR3 has 12 amino acids. The germline V gene encodes CDR1 GTSNPN and CDR2 SVGIG (reference sequence). This CDR3 reads CAWSDRDYEQYF. Written as DNA, the CDR3 is TGTGCCTGGAGCGACAGAGACTACGAGCAGTACTTC.

V is TRBV28 and J is TRBJ1-2, with 7 bases fitting TRBD1. Trimming took 7 bases from V and 0 from J; bases not matched to a gene: 8. Germline V gives CDR1 MDHEN, CDR2 SYDVKM. The CDR3 runs to 15 residues. CDR3 sequence: CASKVQGTSNYGYTF. The CDR3 coding sequence is TGTGCCAGCAAAGTACAGGGGACTTCTAACTATGGCTACACCTTC.